This is a list of T cell receptor beta chains from one sample in a study of blood T cell repertoires in COVID-19. Using immunoSEQ multiplex PCR, the repertoire was profiled, and TCRdb retains in-frame clones only, with some absent. The sample lists 150,000 to 200,000 clones; about 79% were seen once. The sample comprised PBMCs or T cells enriched from blood (not recorded which). These receptors came from a man aged 45 to 65 who had recovered from COVID-19. CDR3s include the opening cysteine and the closing phenylalanine or tryptophan. The order of the fields is J gene, V gene, CDR3 protein.

TRBJ1-1	TRBV29-1	CSVFQGASEAFF
TRBJ1-1	TRBV28	CASRPRQGSDTEAFF
TRBJ1-1	TRBV11-2	CASSSVREAEAFF
TRBJ1-2	TRBV6-1	CASSEAPLYGYTF
TRBJ1-2	TRBV30	CAWSNGGGYGYTF
TRBJ1-6	TRBV3-1/TRBV3-2	CASSPTGAYNSPLHF
TRBJ1-3	TRBV7-2	CASSLDRSSGNTIYF
TRBJ1-5	TRBV5-5	CASSRPGTGDTDQPQHF
TRBJ2-4	TRBV6-1	CASSEVGQGAQNIQYF
TRBJ1-5	TRBV4-2	CASSLGDRNQPQHF
TRBJ1-2	TRBV5-5	CASSLRQLNVGYGYTF
TRBJ1-6	TRBV5-1	CASSLGGQGNNSPLHF
TRBJ1-5	TRBV5-5	CASSPGRENQPQHF
TRBJ2-1	TRBV9	CASSVAEGAGGEQFF
TRBJ2-1	TRBV9	CASSEGTAKREQFF
TRBJ1-2	TRBV19	CASSIDPPPTANYGYTF
TRBJ2-5	TRBV27	CASSLRSGGGETQYF
TRBJ1-5	TRBV7-2	CASSRTDRVNGNQPQHF
TRBJ2-7	TRBV19	CASSIALKGFYEQYF
TRBJ2-1	TRBV3-1/TRBV3-2	CASSQVPGTTFEQFF
TRBJ2-1	TRBV5-1	CASSWAGTGVYNEQFF
TRBJ1-4	TRBV11-2	CASSLDLRGQLFF
TRBJ2-1	TRBV29-1	CSVEEALAGQFF
TRBJ2-5	TRBV11-2	CASSRGLAGAEETQYF
TRBJ2-1	TRBV27	CASSSGLTYNEQFF
TRBJ1-2	TRBV29-1	CSVATGGQNYGYTF
TRBJ1-5	TRBV5-6	CASSRSGTASYSNQPQHF
TRBJ1-6	TRBV5-1	CASNSGGPLHF
TRBJ1-2	TRBV21-1	CASTNRGGRGGYTF
TRBJ1-2	TRBV18	CASQSGADSGYTF
TRBJ1-1	TRBV5-1	CASSSSRDRGNTEAFF
TRBJ1-2	TRBV5-1	CASSLTQGAGGYTF
TRBJ1-6	TRBV5-1	CASSLGQGFGNSPLHF
TRBJ1-2	TRBV19	CASTRQGYYGYTF
TRBJ2-7	TRBV5-1	CASSLASGTGTYEQYF
TRBJ1-1	TRBV5-6	CASRPQGGGTEAFF
TRBJ2-5	TRBV11-2	CASSWQGETQYF
TRBJ2-3	TRBV4-1	CASSQDSLLQGAGTDTQYF
TRBJ2-2	TRBV28	CASSFGLAGTGELFF
TRBJ1-5	TRBV18	CASSPPLQTSNQPQHF
TRBJ1-1	TRBV4-2	CASSQGQGSNTEAFF
TRBJ2-5	TRBV7-3	CASSLTPQETQYF
TRBJ1-2	TRBV5-1	CASRLQGASDGYTF
TRBJ2-5	TRBV3-1/TRBV3-2	CASSPRALTLAGETQYF
TRBJ1-5	TRBV19	CASSHTRDTPEYSNQPQHF
TRBJ1-1	TRBV3-1/TRBV3-2	CASSQDRGEAFF
TRBJ2-7	TRBV12-3/TRBV12-4	CASSPSGAYEQYF
TRBJ2-2	TRBV10-1	CASSEGLAGGGNTGELFF
TRBJ1-4	TRBV5-1	CASSLALGTNEKLFF
TRBJ1-2	TRBV3-1/TRBV3-2	CASSQPQGHGYTF
TRBJ1-1	TRBV18	CASSPAGRTNTEAFF
TRBJ1-2	TRBV19	CASSIPFTGSGYGYTF
TRBJ1-4	TRBV27	CASSFELAGANEKLFF
TRBJ1-1	TRBV5-1	CASSLRGYRESALNTEAFF